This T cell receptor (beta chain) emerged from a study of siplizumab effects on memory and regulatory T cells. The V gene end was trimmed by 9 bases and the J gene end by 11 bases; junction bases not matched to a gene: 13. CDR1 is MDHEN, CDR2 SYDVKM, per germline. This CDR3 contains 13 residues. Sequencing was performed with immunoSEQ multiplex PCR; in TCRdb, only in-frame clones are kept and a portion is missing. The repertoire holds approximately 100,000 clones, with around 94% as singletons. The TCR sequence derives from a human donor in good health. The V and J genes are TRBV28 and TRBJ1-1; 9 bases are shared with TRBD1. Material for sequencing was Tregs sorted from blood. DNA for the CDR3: TGTGCCAGTAGATTTGGGACAGGGTTCCGGGCTTTCTTT. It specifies CASRFGTGFRAFF. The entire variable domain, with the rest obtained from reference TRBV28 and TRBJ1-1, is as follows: DVKVTQSSRYLVKRTGEKVFLECVQDMDHENMFWYRQDPGLGLRLIYFSYDVKMKEKGDIPEGYSVSREKKERFSLILESASTNQTSMYLCASRFGTGFRAFFGQGTRLTVV.